This T cell receptor (beta chain) was profiled in a study of molecular identifiers for immune sequencing clone quantification. The study, taken as a whole, reports: Spiked Jurkat TCR RNA from one cell was reportedly detectable among 950,000 to 1,000,000 naive cells.

Bulk TCR libraries used previously described methods and listed TCR primers. TCRdb used MiXCR to reprocess the PCR reads, holding one entry per CDR3 protein. Among roughly 630,000 distinct CDR3 sequences listed, around 25% were seen once. Trimming shortened V by 0 bases and J by 6 bases, and 8 bases separated the two germline ends. Looked up from germline, CDR1 is SGDLS and CDR2 is YYNGEE. This CDR3 region has 13 residues. At least ten counts were recorded for this clonotype. Its matching antigen is unknown. Sorting defined naive CD8 T cells as CD8+CD4-CCR7+CD45RA+. This TCR derives from a human donor in good health. Some libraries in this study had Jurkat cell RNA spiked in. The sample taken for sequencing was naive CD8+ T cells from blood, with Jurkat cell RNA spiked in. The subset: FACS-sorted CD8+CD4-CCR7+CD45RA+ naive T cells. The chain carries TRBV9 and TRBJ2-3; no reliable D call. The CDR3 loop is CASSVVGSDTQYF. CDR3 sequence (DNA): TGTGCCAGCAGCGTAGTGGGGTCGGATACGCAGTATTTT.